These 3 T cell receptor beta chains share one sample of origin, sequenced in a study of blood T cell repertoires in COVID-19. Method: immunoSEQ multiplex PCR; TCRdb's copy keeps in-frame clones and lacks some. The repertoire holds approximately 280,000 clones, with roughly 89% as singletons. The sequencing sample was made of PBMCs or T cells enriched from blood (not recorded which). These receptors came from a woman in her fifties or sixties who had recovered from COVID-19.

The rearrangement uses TRBV4-1 and TRBJ2-7; TRBD1 agrees at 8 bases. The CDR3 sequence is 14 residues long. Germline trimming cut 2 bases from V and 5 bases from J; bases unmatched to any gene: 5. Germline CDR1 is MGHRA and CDR2 is YSYEKL. This CDR3 reads CASSQRTGSHEQYF. CDR3 sequence (DNA): TGCGCCAGCAGCCAACGGACAGGGAGCCACGAGCAGTACTTC.

The rearrangement links TRBV28 to TRBJ1-1; 7 bases fit TRBD1. V shed 7 bases and J 10 bases; nucleotides not matched to a gene: 9. Germline V gene data show CDR1 as MDHEN and CDR2 as SYDVKM. The CDR3 runs to 12 residues. This CDR3 is CASKGTGVTAFF. The CDR3 DNA reads as TGTGCCAGCAAGGGTACAGGGGTGACAGCTTTCTTT.

This chain uses TRBV28 with TRBJ2-7; 7 bases are shared with TRBD2. J gave up 2 bases and V 3 bases, and 7 bases lay outside the gene matches. Germline loops: CDR1 MDHEN, CDR2 SYDVKM. The CDR3 loop spans 15 amino acids. In nucleotides, the CDR3 is TGTGCCAGCAGTTTTCAGCGGGGCGGAACCTACGAGCAGTACTTC. Protein product: CASSFQRGGTYEQYF.